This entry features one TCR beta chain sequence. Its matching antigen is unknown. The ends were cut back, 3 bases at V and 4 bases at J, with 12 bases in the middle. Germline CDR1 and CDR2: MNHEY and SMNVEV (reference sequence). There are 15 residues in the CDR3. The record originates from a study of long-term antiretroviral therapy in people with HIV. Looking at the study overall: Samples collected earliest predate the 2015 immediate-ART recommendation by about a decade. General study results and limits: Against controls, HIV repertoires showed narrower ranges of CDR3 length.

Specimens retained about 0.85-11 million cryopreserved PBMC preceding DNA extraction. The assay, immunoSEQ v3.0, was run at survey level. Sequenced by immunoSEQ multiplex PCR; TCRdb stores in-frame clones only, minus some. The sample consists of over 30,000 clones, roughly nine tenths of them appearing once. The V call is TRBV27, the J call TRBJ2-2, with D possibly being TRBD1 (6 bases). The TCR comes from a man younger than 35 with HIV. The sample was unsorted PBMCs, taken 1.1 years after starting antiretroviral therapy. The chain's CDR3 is CASSFEGVGTGELFF. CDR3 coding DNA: TGTGCCAGCAGTTTTGAGGGGGTTGGCACCGGGGAGCTGTTTTTT.